The 28 T cell receptor beta chains below come from one sample, sequenced in a study of PD-L1 blockade in urothelial cancer. Sequencing used immunoSEQ multiplex PCR; TCRdb keeps in-frame clones, though not all of them. This sample yields roughly 44,000 clones, of which more than 75% are seen a single time; under 4% belongs to the top ten. The sample in question was PBMCs, obtained around atezolizumab (anti-PD-L1) treatment. Every receptor here comes from a man between 65 and 85 years old with urothelial cancer.

The J gene is TRBJ2-5, the V gene TRBV30; perhaps TRBD2 as D (6 bases). CDR3 size: 15 residues. Trimming took off 3 bases at V and 5 bases at J, with 19 bases between the two ends. CDR1 GTSNPN and CDR2 SVGIG come from the germline V gene (reference sequence). The CDR3 sequence: CAWSPVFGSRETQYF. The CDR3 region has the DNA TGTGCCTGGAGCCCAGTTTTCGGGAGTCGGGAGACCCAGTACTTC.

This clone was counted only a few times. The J gene is TRBJ1-1, the V gene TRBV15; D is perhaps TRBD1 (5 bases). Trimming cost V 2 bases and J 8 bases, with 12 bases left between them. Per germline, CDR1 LNHNV and CDR2 YYDKDF (reference sequence). This CDR3 region has 13 residues. Written as DNA, the CDR3 is TGTGCCACCAGCAGATATGACAGAAGGGAAGCTTTCTTT. It specifies CATSRYDRREAFF.

This chain links TRBV4-1 with TRBJ2-2, with unresolved D. There are 16 residues in the CDR3. Trimming left V 3 bases short and J 1 base short, with 12 bases between. CDR1 and CDR2 (germline): MGHRA, YSYEKL. As DNA, the CDR3 is TGCGCCAGCAGCCAGGAGCCCAGAGTGAACACCGGGGAGCTGTTTTTT. Translating it yields CASSQEPRVNTGELFF.

This chain uses TRBV6-5 with TRBJ1-1; 8 positions agree with TRBD1. The V gene's germline CDR1 is MNHEY and CDR2 SVGAGI. The CDR3 extends over 12 amino acids. Trimming removed 5 bases from V and 12 bases from J; junction bases left unmatched: 8. CDR3 DNA: TGTGCCAGCAGTCCGGACAGGGAGGTATCTTTCTTT. It codes for CASSPDREVSFF.

There are a few counts of this clone. V and J are TRBV5-1 and TRBJ1-3, with D tentatively TRBD1 (6 bases). V lost 4 bases and J lost 0, with 8 bases in between. There are 14 residues in the CDR3. Germline lookup yields CDR1 SGHRS and CDR2 YFSETQ. CDR3 residues: CASSGGSSGNTIYF. In DNA, the CDR3 is TGCGCCAGCAGCGGGGGCAGCTCTGGAAACACCATATATTTT.

This chain links TRBV6-1 with TRBJ1-5; TRBD1 aligns across 8 bases. Germline CDR1 MNHNS, CDR2 SASEGT. Losses at the gene ends were 6 bases for V and 5 bases for J; bases not matched to a gene: 3. The CDR3 consists of 13 residues. CDR3: CASRDRGDQPQHF. DNA for the CDR3: TGTGCCAGCAGAGACAGGGGCGATCAGCCCCAGCATTTT.

This rearrangement joins TRBV5-1 to TRBJ1-2; a weak D match, TRBD1 (6 bases). V shed 4 bases and J shed 8 bases, with 21 bases lying between them. CDR1 and CDR2 from the germline V gene are SGHRS and YFSETQ. This CDR3 spans 15 amino acids. CDR3 sequence reads: CASSPFGAGENGYTF. CDR3 sequence (DNA): TGCGCCAGCAGCCCGTTTGGGGCAGGGGAAAACGGCTACACCTTC.

The chain is built from TRBV10-1 and TRBJ1-2; 7 positions match TRBD1. Germline V gene data show CDR1 as WNHNN and CDR2 as SYGVQD (reference sequence). The CDR3 has 15 amino acids. V was pared by 6 bases and J by 8 bases, with 15 bases of the junction left unmatched. CDR3: CASSIPPRQGQGYTF. CDR3 coding DNA: TGCGCCAGCAGCATACCCCCTCGACAGGGACAAGGCTACACCTTC.

The V call is TRBV19, the J call TRBJ1-3; D is ambiguous. This CDR3 is 12 amino acids long. The germline V and J ends were trimmed by 5 bases and 4 bases, with 6 bases remaining between them. Germline CDR1 reads LNHDA; CDR2 reads SQIVND (reference sequence). The CDR3 is CASSSRGNTIYF. In DNA, the CDR3 is TGTGCCAGTAGTTCACGGGGAAACACCATATATTTT. Variable domain in full (rest from reference TRBV19 and TRBJ1-3): DGGITQSPKYLFRKEGQNVTLSCEQNLNHDAMYWYRQDPGQGLRLIYYSQIVNDFQKGDIAEGYSVSREKKESFPLTVTSAQKNPTAFYLCASSSRGNTIYFGEGSWLTVV.

V and J are TRBV7-9 and TRBJ2-5; D may be TRBD1 (6 bases). Trimming left V 3 bases short and J 1 base short, with 12 bases between. The CDR3 length is 15 residues. Germline V gene sequence: CDR1 SEHNR, CDR2 FQNEAQ (reference sequence). The CDR3 sequence is CASSFRGAPQETQYF. In DNA, the CDR3 is TGTGCCAGCAGCTTCAGGGGCGCCCCCCAAGAGACCCAGTACTTC.

The chain recombines TRBV7-2 with TRBJ1-1; the D gene is possibly TRBD1 (6 bases). Germline V lookup: CDR1 SGHTA, CDR2 FQGNSA. Trimming removed 5 bases at V and 1 base at J, with 11 bases between. This CDR3 has 14 residues. The CDR3 here is CASSLQGQNTEAFF. The CDR3 DNA reads TGTGCCAGCAGCCTACAGGGCCAGAACACTGAAGCTTTCTTT.

The sample holds a few counts of this clone. The rearrangement links TRBV4-1 to TRBJ2-4, with D unresolved. Per germline, CDR1 MGHRA and CDR2 YSYEKL. With 0 bases removed from V and 3 bases from J, the gap between germline ends came to 12 bases. The CDR3 totals 16 residues. The chain's CDR3 is CASSQDFQNYKNIQYF. The CDR3 nucleotides are TGCGCCAGCAGCCAAGATTTCCAAAACTACAAAAACATTCAGTACTTC.

This chain connects TRBV4-2 to TRBJ1-2; TRBD1 is a possible D gene (5 bases). The ends were cut back, 3 bases at V and 4 bases at J, with 18 bases in the middle. Per germline, CDR1 LGHNA and CDR2 YNFKEQ. The CDR3 is 16 amino acids. The CDR3 coding sequence is TGTGCCAGCAGCCAGGGGCCAGACGGGGAGGGCTATGGCTACACCTTC. It yields the protein CASSQGPDGEGYGYTF.

The rearrangement joins TRBV4-2 to TRBJ1-2, with TRBD1 matching over 7 bases. Germline loops: CDR1 LGHNA, CDR2 YNFKEQ. This CDR3 contains 15 residues. J lost 6 bases, V lost 4 bases, and 11 bases had no gene match. The CDR3 is CASSPQGQDRNGYTF. The DNA for the CDR3 is TGTGCCAGCAGCCCACAGGGGCAGGACCGGAATGGCTACACCTTC.

The V call is TRBV9, the J call TRBJ1-1; the D gene is possibly TRBD1 (5 bases). With 4 bases removed from V and 0 bases from J, the gap between germline ends came to 13 bases. Germline lookup yields CDR1 SGDLS and CDR2 YYNGEE. The CDR3 extends over 15 amino acids. The CDR3 protein is CASSITTDMNTEAFF. Here the CDR3 DNA reads TGTGCCAGCAGCATCACGACAGATATGAACACTGAAGCTTTCTTT.

The chain carries TRBV7-6 and TRBJ2-4, with D unclear. V lost 5 bases and J 0 bases, leaving 14 bases between the germline ends. The germline gives CDR1 SGHVS, CDR2 FNYEAQ. CDR3 length: 16 residues. CDR3 residues: CASSPQNSLAKNIQYF. In DNA, the CDR3 is TGTGCCAGCAGCCCGCAAAACAGCCTAGCCAAAAACATTCAGTACTTC.

The chain joins TRBV28 to TRBJ1-1, with D perhaps matching TRBD1 (5 bases). V lost 6 bases, J lost 4 bases, and 12 bases lay in between. The CDR3 consists of 13 residues. CDR1 MDHEN and CDR2 SYDVKM come from the germline V gene. This CDR3 is CASSGGGSTEAFF. CDR3 nucleotide sequence: TGTGCCAGCAGCGGGGGAGGGAGCACTGAAGCTTTCTTT.

The chain couples TRBV7-6 to TRBJ2-5; the match to TRBD1 covers 9 bases. The CDR3 is 15 residues long. The V segment lost 5 bases and the J segment 2 bases; nucleotides outside the gene matches: 6. Per germline, CDR1 SGHVS and CDR2 FNYEAQ. CDR3 loop: CASSPGTGKQETQYF. The CDR3 nucleotides read TGTGCCAGCAGCCCAGGGACAGGGAAACAAGAGACCCAGTACTTC.

The rearrangement joins TRBV7-2 to TRBJ2-1; TRBD2 agrees at 10 bases. The V segment lost 5 bases and the J segment 7 bases; nucleotides outside the gene matches: 8. Germline assignment: CDR1 SGHTA and CDR2 FQGNSA. CDR3 length: 15 amino acids. The CDR3 loop reads CASSPPGLAWNEQFF. CDR3 bases: TGTGCCAGCAGCCCCCCGGGACTAGCGTGGAATGAGCAGTTCTTC.

The chain employs TRBV7-2 and TRBJ1-2; 8 positions match TRBD1. The CDR3 has 15 amino acids. Germline V lookup: CDR1 SGHTA, CDR2 FQGNSA. The V segment lost 4 bases and the J segment 4 bases; nucleotides outside the gene matches: 8. CDR3: CASSSTRDRTYGYTF. The CDR3 DNA reads as TGTGCCAGCAGCTCCACCCGGGACAGGACCTATGGCTACACCTTC.

Comments on this clone: The junction departs from the called germline gene at one end, perhaps through a read error. The V and J genes are TRBV28 and TRBJ1-2, with D tentatively TRBD1 (5 bases). Germline-derived CDR1 and CDR2 are MDHEN and SYDVKM. The CDR3 loop spans 15 amino acids. CDR3 sequence (DNA): TGTGCCAGTAGTTTACCCAGGGACTTTAACTATGGCTACACCTTC. Protein product: CASSLPRDFNYGYTF.

This clone was counted a few times. The J gene is TRBJ1-2, the V gene TRBV18, with 9 bases identical to TRBD1. V trimming: 1 base; J trimming: 8 bases; junction bases outside the gene matches: 5. The germline gives CDR1 KGHSH, CDR2 LQKENI. The CDR3 loop spans 14 amino acids. The CDR3, as DNA: TGTGCCAGCTCACCACGGGCAGGGACAGGGGGCTACACCTTC. Translation gives CASSPRAGTGGYTF.

CDR3 amino acids: CASSSLGGASTDTQYF. DNA for the CDR3: TGTGCCAGCAGCTCCTTGGGGGGGGCTAGCACAGATACGCAGTATTTT. V and J are TRBV27 and TRBJ2-3; the D gene is possibly TRBD2 (7 bases). Trimming removed 6 bases at V and 0 bases at J, with 16 bases between. This CDR3 is 16 amino acids long. The V gene's germline CDR1 is MNHEY and CDR2 SMNVEV (reference sequence).

The chain has TRBV7-6 and TRBJ2-3; 7 bases fit TRBD2. V lost 1 base and J lost 0; bases outside the gene matches: 4. Per the germline V gene, CDR1 is SGHVS and CDR2 is FNYEAQ. This CDR3 spans 16 amino acids. The CDR3 DNA reads TGTGCCAGCAGCTTAGTGGCTAGCGGAAGCACAGATACGCAGTATTTT. As protein: CASSLVASGSTDTQYF.

The chain employs TRBV14 and TRBJ1-3, with D possibly TRBD1 on 6 matching bases. The germline gives CDR1 SGHDN, CDR2 FVKESK. Trimming pared 4 bases from V and 1 base from J, leaving 14 bases between. The CDR3 consists of 16 residues. The CDR3 reads CASSRTQGWSGNTIYF. Here the CDR3 DNA reads TGTGCCAGCAGCCGGACACAGGGATGGTCTGGAAACACCATATATTTT.

The DNA of the CDR3 is TGTGCCAGCAGCCAAGATCAGGGCGGAGTTTACAATGAGCAGTTCTTC. Translating gives CASSQDQGGVYNEQFF. J is TRBJ2-1 and V is TRBV14, with a weak D call TRBD1 (5 bases). V was clipped by 0 bases and J by 4 bases, with 13 bases between them. The CDR3 contains 16 residues. Germline CDR1 SGHDN, CDR2 FVKESK.

This clone came up a few times. The chain carries TRBV5-4 and TRBJ1-6; 8 bases match TRBD1. Trimming at V came to 5 bases and at J to 0 bases, leaving 4 bases not matched to a gene. The CDR3 extends over 16 amino acids. The germline gives CDR1 SGHNT, CDR2 YYREEE (reference sequence). CDR3 in DNA: TGTGCCAGCAGTCGACAGGGGAGCTCCTATAATTCACCCCTCCACTTT. It encodes CASSRQGSSYNSPLHF. Looking up the rest from reference TRBV5-4 and TRBJ1-6 gives the full variable domain: ETGVTQSPTHLIKTRGQQVTLRCSSQSGHNTVSWYQQALGQGPQFIFQYYREEENGRGNFPPRFSGLQFPNYSSELNVNALELDDSALYLCASSRQGSSYNSPLHFGNGTRLTVT.

This clone was seen more than once but under ten times. The gene calls are TRBV4-1 and TRBJ1-1; possibly TRBD1 for D (5 bases). In germline, CDR1 is MGHRA, CDR2 YSYEKL. The CDR3 is 12 residues long. V was trimmed by 4 bases and J by 6 bases, leaving 9 bases between them. CDR3 protein: CASSLQGAEAFF. For the CDR3, the DNA is TGCGCCAGCAGCCTCCAAGGGGCTGAAGCTTTCTTT.